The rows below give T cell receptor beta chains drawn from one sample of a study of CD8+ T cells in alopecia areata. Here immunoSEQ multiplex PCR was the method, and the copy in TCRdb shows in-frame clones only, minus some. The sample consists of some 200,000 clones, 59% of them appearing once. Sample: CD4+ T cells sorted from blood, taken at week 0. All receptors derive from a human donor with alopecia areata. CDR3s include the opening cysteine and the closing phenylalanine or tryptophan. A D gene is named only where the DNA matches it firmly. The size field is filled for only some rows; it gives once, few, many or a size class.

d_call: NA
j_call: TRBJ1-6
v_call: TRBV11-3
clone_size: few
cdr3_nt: TGTGCCAGCGGTGCAGGGACCCCCAATTCACCCCTCCACTTT
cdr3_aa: CASGAGTPNSPLHF

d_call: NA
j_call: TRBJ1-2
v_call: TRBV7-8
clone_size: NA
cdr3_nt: TGTGCCAGCAGCGCGGGGCCGAGTGGCTACACCTTC
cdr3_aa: CASSAGPSGYTF

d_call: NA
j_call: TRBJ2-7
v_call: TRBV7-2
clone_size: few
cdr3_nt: TGTGCCAGCAGCAACAGCCGGGACAAAAGCCAGTACTTC
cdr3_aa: CASSNSRDKSQYF

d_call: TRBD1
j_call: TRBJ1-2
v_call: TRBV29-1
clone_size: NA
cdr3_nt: TGCAGCGTCGCCCGACAGGGAGGGTATGGCTACACCTTC
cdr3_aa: CSVARQGGYGYTF

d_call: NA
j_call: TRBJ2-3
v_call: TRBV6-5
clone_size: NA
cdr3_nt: TGTGCCAGCAGTGAGGTAAAGAGAGATACGCAGTATTTT
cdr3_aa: CASSEVKRDTQYF

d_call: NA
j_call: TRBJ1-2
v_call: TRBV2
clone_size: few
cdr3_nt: TGTGCCAGCCGCTGGAGGGGTCGCGACTATGGCTACACCTTC
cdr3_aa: CASRWRGRDYGYTF

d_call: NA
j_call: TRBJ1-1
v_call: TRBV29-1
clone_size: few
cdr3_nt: TGCAGCGCCCAGGACACACCGAACACTGAAGCTTTCTTT
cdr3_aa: CSAQDTPNTEAFF

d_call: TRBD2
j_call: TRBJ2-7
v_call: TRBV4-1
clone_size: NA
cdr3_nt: TGCGCCAGCAGCCAAAACCCCTTAGCGGGGTGGGAGCAGTACTTC
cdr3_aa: CASSQNPLAGWEQYF

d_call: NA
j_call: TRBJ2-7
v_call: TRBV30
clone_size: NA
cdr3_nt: TGTGCCTGGAGTTCGGTCGGCTACGAGCAGTACTTC
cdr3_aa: CAWSSVGYEQYF

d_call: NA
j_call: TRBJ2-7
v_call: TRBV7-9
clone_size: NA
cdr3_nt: TGTGCCAGCAGCCGCTCGGCAGGGGACGAGCAGTACTTC
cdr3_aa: CASSRSAGDEQYF

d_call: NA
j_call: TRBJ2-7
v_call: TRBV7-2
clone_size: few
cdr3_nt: TGTGCCAGCAGCTTTCGCCAGGGTCGATACGAGCAGTACTTC
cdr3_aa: CASSFRQGRYEQYF

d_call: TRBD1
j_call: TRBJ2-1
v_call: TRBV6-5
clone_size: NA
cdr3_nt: TGTGCCAGCAGATCCGGGACAGGGGTTTTCGGTGAGCAGTTCTTC
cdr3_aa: CASRSGTGVFGEQFF

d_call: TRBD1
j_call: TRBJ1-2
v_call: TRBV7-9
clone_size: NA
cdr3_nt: TGTGCCAGCAGCTTACCCGACAGGGCCTATGGCTACACCTTC
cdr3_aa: CASSLPDRAYGYTF

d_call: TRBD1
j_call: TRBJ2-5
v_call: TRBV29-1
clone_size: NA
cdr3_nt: TGCAGCGTTCGGGGACAGGGTTCCGAGACCCAGTACTTC
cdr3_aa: CSVRGQGSETQYF

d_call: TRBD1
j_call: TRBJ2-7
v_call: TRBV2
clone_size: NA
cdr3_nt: TGTGCCAGCAGTGCTACAGGGGCGTACGAGCAGTACTTC
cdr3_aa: CASSATGAYEQYF

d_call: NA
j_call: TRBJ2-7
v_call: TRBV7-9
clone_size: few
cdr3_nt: TGTGCCAGCAGCTTACTGTGGGAAGACGAGCAGTACTTC
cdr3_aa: CASSLLWEDEQYF

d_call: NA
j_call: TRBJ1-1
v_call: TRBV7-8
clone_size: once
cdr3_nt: TGTGCCAGCAGCTTGGTTCCAGGGGCGAACACTGAAGCTTTCTTT
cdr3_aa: CASSLVPGANTEAFF

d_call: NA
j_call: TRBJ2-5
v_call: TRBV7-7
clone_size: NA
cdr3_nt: TGTGCTAGCAGCTTAGTGTACCAAGAGACCCAGTACTTC
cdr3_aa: CASSLVYQETQYF

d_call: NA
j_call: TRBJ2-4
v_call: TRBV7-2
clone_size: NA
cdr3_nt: TGTGCCAGCAGCTTACTGGGGGCCGGCATTCAGTACTTC
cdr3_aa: CASSLLGAGIQYF

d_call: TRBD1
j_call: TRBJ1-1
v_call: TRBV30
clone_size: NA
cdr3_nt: TGTGCCTGGACCCGGGACAGCCTGAACACTGAAGCTTTCTTT
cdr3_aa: CAWTRDSLNTEAFF

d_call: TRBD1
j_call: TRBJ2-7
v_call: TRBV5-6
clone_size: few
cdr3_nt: TGTGCCAGCAGTCCCCGGGACAGGGGATACGAGCAGTACTTC
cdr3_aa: CASSPRDRGYEQYF

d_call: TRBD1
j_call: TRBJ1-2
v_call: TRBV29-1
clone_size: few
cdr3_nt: TGCAGCGTTGCGACAGGGAGCATTCAATTCTATGGCTACACCTTC
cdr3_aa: CSVATGSIQFYGYTF

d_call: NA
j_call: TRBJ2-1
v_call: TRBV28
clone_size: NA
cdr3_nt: TGTGCCAGCAGTTTCCCCTGGGGTAGCGGATACAATGAGCAGTTCTTC
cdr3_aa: CASSFPWGSGYNEQFF

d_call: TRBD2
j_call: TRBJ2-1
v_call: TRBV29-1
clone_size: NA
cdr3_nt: TGCAGCGTTTCCGGCGGGGGCTCCTACAATGAGCAGTTCTTC
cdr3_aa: CSVSGGGSYNEQFF

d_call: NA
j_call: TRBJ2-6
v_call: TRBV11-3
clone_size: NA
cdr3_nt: TGTGCCAGCAGCTTAGGGGGAAGCTCTGGGGCCAACGTCCTGACTTTC
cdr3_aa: CASSLGGSSGANVLTF

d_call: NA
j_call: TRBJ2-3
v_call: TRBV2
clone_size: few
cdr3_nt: TGTGCCAGCGGGTTGGAAGTCACAGATACGCAGTATTTT
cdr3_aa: CASGLEVTDTQYF

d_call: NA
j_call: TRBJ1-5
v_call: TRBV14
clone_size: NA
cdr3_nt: TGTGCCAGCAGCCAAACAGGGCGGAATCAGCCCCAGCATTTT
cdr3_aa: CASSQTGRNQPQHF

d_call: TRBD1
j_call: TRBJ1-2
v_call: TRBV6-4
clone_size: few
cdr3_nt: TGTGCCAGCAGTCCGGACAGGAACTATGGCTACACCTTC
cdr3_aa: CASSPDRNYGYTF